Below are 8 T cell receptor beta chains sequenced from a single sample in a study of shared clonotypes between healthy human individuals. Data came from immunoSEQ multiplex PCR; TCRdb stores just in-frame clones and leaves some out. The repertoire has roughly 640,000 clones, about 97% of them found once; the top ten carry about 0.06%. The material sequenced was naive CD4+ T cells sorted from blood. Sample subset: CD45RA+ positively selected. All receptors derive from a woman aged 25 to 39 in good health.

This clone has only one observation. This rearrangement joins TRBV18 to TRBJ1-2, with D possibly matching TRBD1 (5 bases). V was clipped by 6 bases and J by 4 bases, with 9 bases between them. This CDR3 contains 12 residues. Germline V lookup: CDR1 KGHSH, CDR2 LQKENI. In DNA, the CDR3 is TGTGCCAGCTCCGAGGGGATCTATGGCTACACCTTC. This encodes CASSEGIYGYTF.

CDR3 region: CASSPGTRGSDTQYF. The CDR3 DNA follows: TGCGCCAGCAGCCCCGGGACTAGGGGGTCAGATACGCAGTATTTT. This rearrangement joins TRBV5-1 to TRBJ2-3, with 8 bases identical to TRBD2. After removal of 4 bases from V and 4 bases from J, the junction contained 8 bases not matched to a gene. The germline gives CDR1 SGHRS, CDR2 YFSETQ. This CDR3 has 15 residues.

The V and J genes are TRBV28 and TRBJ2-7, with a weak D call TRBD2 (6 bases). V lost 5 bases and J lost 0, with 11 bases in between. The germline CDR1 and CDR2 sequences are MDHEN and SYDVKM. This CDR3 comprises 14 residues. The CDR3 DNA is TGTGCCAGCAGTCGGACGGGAGCCTCCTACGAGCAGTACTTC. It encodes CASSRTGASYEQYF.

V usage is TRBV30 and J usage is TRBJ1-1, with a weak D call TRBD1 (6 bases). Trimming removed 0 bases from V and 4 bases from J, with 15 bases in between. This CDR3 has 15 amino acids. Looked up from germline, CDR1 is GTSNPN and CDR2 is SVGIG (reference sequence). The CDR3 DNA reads TGTGCCTGGAGTGTAGGTTGGGGGGGCGGCACTGAAGCTTTCTTT. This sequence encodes CAWSVGWGGGTEAFF.

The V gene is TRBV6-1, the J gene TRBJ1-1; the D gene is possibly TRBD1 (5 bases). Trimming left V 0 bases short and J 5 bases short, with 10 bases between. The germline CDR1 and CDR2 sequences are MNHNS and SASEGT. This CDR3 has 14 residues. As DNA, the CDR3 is TGTGCCAGCAGTGAAGCGCTCCGGGGGACTGAAGCTTTCTTT. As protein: CASSEALRGTEAFF.

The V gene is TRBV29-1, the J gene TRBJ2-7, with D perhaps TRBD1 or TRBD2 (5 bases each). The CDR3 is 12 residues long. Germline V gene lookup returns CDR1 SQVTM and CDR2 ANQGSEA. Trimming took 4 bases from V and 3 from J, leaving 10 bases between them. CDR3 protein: CSVVGVGYEQYF. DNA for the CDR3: TGCAGCGTTGTGGGGGTGGGCTACGAGCAGTACTTC.

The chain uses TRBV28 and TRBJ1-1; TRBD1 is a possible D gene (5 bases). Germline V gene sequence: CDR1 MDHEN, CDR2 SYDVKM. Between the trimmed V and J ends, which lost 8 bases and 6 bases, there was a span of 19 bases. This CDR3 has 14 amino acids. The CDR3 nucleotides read TGTGCCAGCGCGAGAAAGACAGTAGCCCCTGAAGCTTTCTTT. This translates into CASARKTVAPEAFF.

The CDR3 sequence: CASSTFTTDTQYF. CDR3 in DNA: TGTGCCAGCAGCACCTTCACCACAGATACGCAGTATTTT. The V call is TRBV7-3, the J call TRBJ2-3; D is uncertain. This CDR3 comprises 13 residues. CDR1 SGHTA and CDR2 FQGTGA come from the germline V gene. The germline V and J ends were trimmed by 5 bases and 2 bases, with 8 bases remaining between them. The full variable domain, its missing parts supplied by reference TRBV7-3 and TRBJ2-3, is GAGVSQTPSNKVTEKGKYVELRCDPISGHTALYWYRQSLGQGPEFLIYFQGTGAADDSGLPNDRFFAVRPEGSVSTLKIQRTERGDSAVYLCASSTFTTDTQYFGPGTRLTVL.